This TCR beta chain is from a study of blood T cell repertoires in COVID-19. Study background: The United States, Italy and Spain provided the acute and convalescent COVID-19 samples. PBMCs, B-cell-depleted T cells, or T cells were the source of the cDNA or gDNA that made up the material.

The J segment lost 7 bases and the V segment lost 2 bases, leaving 10 bases of the junction unmatched. Germline CDR1 reads MNHEY; CDR2 reads SMNVEV (reference sequence). The CDR3 loop spans 17 amino acids. As originally analysed: Estimates of nucleated cell counts were drawn from the amplification of reference gene primers. Clones were sequenced by immunoSEQ multiplex PCR, and TCRdb holds only the in-frame ones, with some missing. V and J calls and clone size are copied from that table; D and trimming were computed from the DNA. The sample has about 85,000 clones, 82% seen once. The chain couples TRBV27 to TRBJ2-1, with 11 bases that match TRBD2. Sequenced input: peripheral blood. The receptor was derived from an elderly woman with acute or convalescent COVID-19. This CDR3 reads CASSLRASGGMGNEQFF. The CDR3 nucleotides read TGTGCCAGCAGTTTAAGGGCTAGCGGGGGGATGGGGAATGAGCAGTTCTTC.